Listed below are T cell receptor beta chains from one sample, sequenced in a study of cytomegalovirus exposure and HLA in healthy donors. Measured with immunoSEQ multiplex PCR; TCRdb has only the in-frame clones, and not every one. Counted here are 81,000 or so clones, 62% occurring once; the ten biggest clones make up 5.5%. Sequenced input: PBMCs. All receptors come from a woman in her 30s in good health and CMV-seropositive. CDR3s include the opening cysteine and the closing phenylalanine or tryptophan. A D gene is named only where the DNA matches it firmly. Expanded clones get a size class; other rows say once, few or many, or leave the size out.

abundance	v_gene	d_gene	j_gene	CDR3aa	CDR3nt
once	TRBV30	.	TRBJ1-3	CAWSAQIYGNTIYF	TGTGCCTGGAGTGCCCAGATATATGGAAACACCATATATTTT
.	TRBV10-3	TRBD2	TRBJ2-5	CAISESSGGGSSGETQYF	TGTGCCATCAGTGAGTCGAGCGGGGGGGGATCGTCAGGGGAGACCCAGTACTTC
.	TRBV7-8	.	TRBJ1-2	CASSSGGANYGYTF	TGTGCCAGCAGCTCTGGGGGGGCTAACTATGGCTACACCTTC
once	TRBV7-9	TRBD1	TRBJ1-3	CASSYAGTANTIYF	TGTGCCAGCAGCTACGCCGGGACAGCAAACACCATATATTTT
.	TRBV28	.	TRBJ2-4	CASSLIAGGKDIQYF	TGTGCCAGCAGTTTAATCGCAGGGGGGAAGGACATTCAGTACTTC
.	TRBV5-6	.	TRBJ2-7	CASSLLSGGSAEQYF	TGTGCCAGCAGCTTGTTGAGCGGAGGTTCTGCCGAGCAGTACTTC
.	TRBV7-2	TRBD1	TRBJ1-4	CASSLNRGFNEKLFF	TGTGCCAGCAGCTTAAACAGGGGCTTTAATGAAAAACTGTTTTTT
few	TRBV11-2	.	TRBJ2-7	CASSLILGEQYF	TGTGCCAGCAGCTTAATTCTAGGCGAGCAGTACTTC
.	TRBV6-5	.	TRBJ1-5	CASSPYPGAQPQHF	TGTGCCAGCAGTCCTTATCCTGGAGCTCAGCCCCAGCATTTT
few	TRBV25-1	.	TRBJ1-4	CASSGLEGGKLFF	TGTGCCAGCAGTGGGTTAGAGGGAGGGAAACTGTTTTTT
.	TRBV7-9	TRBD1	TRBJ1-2	CASSLGQGDGYTF	TGTGCCAGCAGCTTAGGCCAGGGGGATGGCTACACCTTC
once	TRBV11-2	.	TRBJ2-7	CASSPTLGGEQYF	TGTGCCAGCAGCCCGACCTTGGGGGGCGAGCAGTACTTC
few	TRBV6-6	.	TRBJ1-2	CASSVGGNGYTF	TGTGCCAGCAGTGTAGGGGGAAATGGCTACACCTTC
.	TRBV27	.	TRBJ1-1	CASSLSKSRRNTEAFF	TGTGCCAGCAGTTTATCGAAATCGAGGAGGAACACTGAAGCTTTCTTT
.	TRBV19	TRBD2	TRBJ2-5	CASRSLASGGETQYF	TGTGCCAGTAGATCACTAGCTTCGGGAGGAGAGACCCAGTACTTC
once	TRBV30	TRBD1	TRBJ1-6	CAWSVMGQYLHF	TGTGCCTGGAGTGTTATGGGACAGTATCTCCACTTT
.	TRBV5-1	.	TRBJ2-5	CASSLGYSETQYF	TGCGCCAGCAGCTTGGGCTATAGCGAGACCCAGTACTTC
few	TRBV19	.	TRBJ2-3	CASRDWRVTDTQYF	TGTGCCAGTAGGGACTGGCGGGTCACAGATACGCAGTATTTT
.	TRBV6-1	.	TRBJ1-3	CASRRIGNTIYF	TGTGCCAGCAGGAGGATTGGAAACACCATATATTTT
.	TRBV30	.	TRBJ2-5	CAWSVDGGNQETQYF	TGTGCCTGGAGTGTAGACGGGGGAAACCAAGAGACCCAGTACTTC
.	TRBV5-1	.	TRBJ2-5	CASSSRDGQETQYF	TGCGCCAGCAGCTCGCGGGACGGCCAAGAGACCCAGTACTTC
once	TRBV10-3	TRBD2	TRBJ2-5	CAISLSGGVGETQYF	TGTGCCATCAGTCTAAGCGGGGGGGTTGGCGAGACCCAGTACTTC
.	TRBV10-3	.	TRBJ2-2	CAISEPGNTGELFF	TGTGCCATCAGTGAGCCCGGGAACACCGGGGAGCTGTTTTTT
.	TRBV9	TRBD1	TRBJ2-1	CASSGTGGNEQFF	TGTGCCAGCAGCGGGACAGGGGGCAATGAGCAGTTCTTC
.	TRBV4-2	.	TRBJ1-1	CASSQRTGEAFF	TGTGCCAGCAGCCAACGGACGGGAGAAGCTTTCTTT
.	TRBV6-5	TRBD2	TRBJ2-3	CASRVLAGGTDTQYF	TGTGCCAGCAGGGTACTAGCGGGGGGCACAGATACGCAGTATTTT
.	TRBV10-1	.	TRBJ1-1	CASSEYRTSTEAFF	TGCGCCAGCAGTGAGTACAGGACGAGCACTGAAGCTTTCTTT
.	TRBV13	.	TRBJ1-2	CASSLRQEGSYGYTF	TGTGCCAGCAGCCTACGACAGGAAGGGTCCTATGGCTACACCTTC
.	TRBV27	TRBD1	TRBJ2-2	CASSPNRGRTGELFF	TGTGCCAGCAGTCCTAACAGGGGGCGAACCGGGGAGCTGTTTTTT
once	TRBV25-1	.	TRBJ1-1	CASKSRMNTEAFF	TGTGCCAGTAAGAGTAGAATGAACACTGAAGCTTTCTTT
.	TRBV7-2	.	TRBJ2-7	CASSLQGGGAIYEQYF	TGTGCCAGCAGCCTACAGGGTGGGGGGGCCATCTACGAGCAGTACTTC
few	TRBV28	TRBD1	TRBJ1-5	CASSSTGALLVSNQPQHF	TGTGCCAGCAGTTCCACAGGGGCGCTTCTTGTTAGCAATCAGCCCCAGCATTTT
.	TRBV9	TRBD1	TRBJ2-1	CASSAGQGWGEQFF	TGTGCCAGCAGCGCGGGACAGGGATGGGGAGAGCAGTTCTTC
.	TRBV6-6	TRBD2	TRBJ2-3	CASSYPLAGGRDTQYF	TGTGCCAGCAGTTATCCACTAGCGGGGGGACGGGATACGCAGTATTTT
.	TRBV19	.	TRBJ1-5	CASSLRQRELTQHF	TGTGCCAGTAGTCTGAGACAGCGCGAACTTACTCAGCATTTT
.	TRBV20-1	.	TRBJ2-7	CSARDLAEQYF	TGCAGTGCTAGAGATTTAGCCGAGCAGTACTTC
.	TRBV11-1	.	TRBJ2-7	CASSLAPSAEQYF	TGTGCCAGCAGCTTAGCCCCCAGTGCCGAGCAGTACTTC
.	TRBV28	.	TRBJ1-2	CASGPYGYTF	TGTGCCAGCGGGCCCTATGGCTACACCTTC
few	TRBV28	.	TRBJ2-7	CASSQLAGQSVQYF	TGTGCCAGCAGTCAGCTTGCGGGGCAGTCGGTTCAGTACTTC
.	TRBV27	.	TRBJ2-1	CASSWNRDNEQFF	TGTGCCAGCAGTTGGAACAGGGACAATGAGCAGTTCTTC
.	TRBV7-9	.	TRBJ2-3	CASSKGGVSDTQYF	TGTGCCAGCAGCAAAGGGGGGGTCTCAGATACGCAGTATTTT
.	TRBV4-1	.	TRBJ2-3	CASSKGLTTDTQYF	TGCGCCAGCAGCAAAGGACTAACCACAGATACGCAGTATTTT
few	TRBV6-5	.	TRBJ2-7	CASSYSNRNEQYF	TGTGCCAGCAGTTACTCGAACAGGAACGAGCAGTACTTC
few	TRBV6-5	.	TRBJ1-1	CASSRGGGGNTEAFF	TGTGCCAGCAGTCGGGGGGGCGGTGGGAACACTGAAGCTTTCTTT
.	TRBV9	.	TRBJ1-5	CASSPRRDINQPQHF	TGTGCCAGCAGCCCTCGCCGGGACATCAATCAGCCCCAGCATTTT
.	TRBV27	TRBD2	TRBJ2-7	CASSLRTSGGYEQYF	TGTGCCAGCAGTTTAAGGACTAGCGGGGGCTACGAGCAGTACTTC
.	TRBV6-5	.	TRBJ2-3	CASSYEKPSTDTQYF	TGTGCCAGCAGTTACGAAAAGCCGAGCACAGATACGCAGTATTTT
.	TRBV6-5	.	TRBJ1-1	CASSFPAGQKAFF	TGTGCCAGCAGTTTCCCGGCAGGCCAGAAAGCTTTCTTT
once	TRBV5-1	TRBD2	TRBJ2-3	CASSLYAGGSTDTQYF	TGCGCCAGCAGCTTGTACGCGGGGGGGAGCACAGATACGCAGTATTTT
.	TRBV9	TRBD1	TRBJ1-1	CASSVQGVNTEAFF	TGTGCCAGCAGCGTACAGGGGGTGAACACTGAAGCTTTCTTT
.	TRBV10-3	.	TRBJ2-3	CAISVGGGTDTQYF	TGTGCCATCAGTGTCGGGGGTGGAACAGATACGCAGTATTTT
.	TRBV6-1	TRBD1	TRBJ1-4	CASRDRDEKLFF	TGTGCCAGCAGAGACAGGGATGAAAAACTGTTTTTT
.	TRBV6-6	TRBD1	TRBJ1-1	CASSYPPGQGTEAFF	TGTGCCAGCAGTTATCCACCGGGACAGGGCACTGAAGCTTTCTTT
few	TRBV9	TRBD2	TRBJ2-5	CASSVGLAGVQETQYF	TGTGCCAGCAGCGTTGGACTAGCGGGGGTCCAAGAGACCCAGTACTTC
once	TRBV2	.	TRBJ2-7	CASSEAAGFKYF	TGTGCCAGCAGTGAAGCGGCGGGTTTCAAGTACTTC
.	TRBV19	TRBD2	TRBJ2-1	CASMRVAGSNEQFF	TGTGCCAGTATGCGTGTAGCGGGTAGCAATGAGCAGTTCTTC
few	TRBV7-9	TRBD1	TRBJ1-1	CAAGTGMRDTEAFF	TGTGCCGCGGGGACAGGGATGAGGGACACTGAAGCTTTCTTT
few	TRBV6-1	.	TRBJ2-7	CASSEGGYEQYF	TGTGCCAGCAGTGAGGGGGGCTACGAGCAGTACTTC
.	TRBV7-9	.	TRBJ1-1	CSSSLSETEAFF	TGTTCCAGCAGCTTAAGCGAGACTGAAGCTTTCTTT